This TCR beta chain was sequenced during a study of neurological immune-mediated disorders (dated by TCRdb to 2018 to 2020). Background for the entire study: Among the 35 or so multiple sclerosis patients, around 31 had relapsing-remitting MS and 3 had secondary progressive MS. The study compared peripheral blood TCR-beta repertoires of HTLV-I-associated myelopathy (HAM/TSP) patients, multiple sclerosis patients and healthy controls using UMI-based sequencing. The 90 to 120 TCR-beta libraries covered PBMC samples along with longitudinal samples, technical triplicates, and paired sorted CD4+ and CD8+ T-cell subsets. The cohort was made up of about 68 subjects, consisting of roughly 15 HAM/TSP patients, around 35 multiple sclerosis patients and approximately 20 healthy controls. What the study reported, not specific to this receptor: No association of the MS cluster with clinical or MRI features was observed, and the need for larger cohorts was stated by the authors. TCR clonal expansion was highest in HAM/TSP patients and lowest in MS patients, with MS patients falling below even healthy controls. Repertoires from 18 of 34 MS patients were grouped by phylogenetic analysis into a cluster of related CDR3 sequences, suggesting a possible repertoire-level signature. Across subjects, expanded clones never shared an identical CDR3 amino acid sequence, which suggests that the TCR-beta repertoires in every group were private.

Unsorted PBMC libraries were generated from 2 million PBMCs stored in RNAlater at -80 °C until RNA extraction. Multiple sclerosis patients were enrolled in a US clinical protocol under which disease progression was evaluated by magnetic resonance imaging. PBMCs were separated from peripheral blood using Ficoll-Hypaque density gradient centrifugation and then cryopreserved in liquid nitrogen. This clonotype was seen ten or more times. Its target antigen remains unknown. Base qualities are not at hand, and no much larger clone is one base apart. To synthesize cDNA, template-switch 5'RACE was performed with a primer carrying a 10-nucleotide random unique molecular identifier so that each TCR transcript was tagged. Every sequencing run covered 15-18 subjects and yielded more than 200 million TCR-beta sequences. The RNeasy kit was used to extract total RNA. The KAPA Real-time Library Amplification kit was used to amplify TCR-beta VDJ regions with primers targeting the TCR constant region and the 5'RACE anchor. A first PCR added sample indexes and Illumina adaptors, and a second PCR then raised library yield. After purification with Ampure beads, the TCR product of roughly 650 bp was size-selected on a 2% E-gel SizeSelection system. Before pooling, library quality was checked on a Bioanalyzer, concentration was measured with Qubit, and libraries were quantified with the Kapa Library Quantification kit. An Illumina HiSeq 2500 sequenced the libraries paired-end 2 x 150 bp. To increase sequence diversity, about 25-31% phiX was spiked into each library pool. In the authors' own workflow: Quality-filtered reads were processed with the UMI-based MiGEC pipeline, and over 85% of raw TCR sequences were removed by the MiGEC pipeline during error correction. VDJ genes were aligned to IMGT germline references, and clonotypes were defined by unique CDR3 amino acid sequence plus V-J genes. VDJtools evaluated clonal expansion, Shannon diversity and CDR3 relatedness (CalcPairwiseDistances, ClusterSamples); CLCbio workbench built phylogenetic trees. Clones with at least 8 unique UMIs were defined as expanded, with this threshold being based on coefficient-of-variation modelling across technical triplicates. Using fastp trimming at Q25 and MiXCR clonotype assembly, TCRdb reanalyzed the public sequencing data and kept in-frame beta chains. All rows with the same CDR3 protein become a single entry with the most common DNA and genes. TCRdb's processing, not the study's, gives the V and J calls here. This sample comprises about 62,000 distinct CDR3 sequences, less than 6% of them detected only once. The leading ten clones occupy about 3.2% of the sample.

The CDR3, cysteine through phenylalanine, is 15 amino acids long. Here the CDR3 DNA is all that survives: 45 bases in frame from base 1. Taken from the germline V gene, the CDR1 and CDR2 loops are ENHRY and SYGVKD. V is shortened by 0 bases, J by 0 bases, and the region joining them spans 6 bases. The rearranged segments are TRBV10-3 and TRBJ1-5; the D gene is not confidently resolved. The receptor's source is a woman aged 50 to 60 with multiple sclerosis. The specimen was PBMCs. The CDR3 region reads CAISESELSNQPQHF. In nucleotides, the sequence is TGTGCCATCAGTGAGTCTGAGCTTAGCAATCAGCCCCAGCATTTT.